These T cell receptor beta chains were read from a single sample in a study of T cells in Graves' hyperthyroidism and ophthalmopathy. TCRdb re-called the multiplex PCR reads through MiXCR, storing one row per CDR3 protein. The sample lists 550,000 to 600,000 distinct CDR3 sequences, 13% to 15% occurring once. The material sequenced was blood. The receptor set was obtained from a young woman with Graves' ophthalmopathy. Both conserved end residues are part of each CDR3. A D gene is named only where the DNA matches it firmly. Size is stated for part of the rows, as once, few or many counts, or as a class when the clone is expanded.

v_gene: TRBV28; len: 13; abundance: .; j_gene: TRBJ1-2; d_gene: .; CDR3nt: TGTGCCAGCAGTGACCGGGGGCTGAATGGCTACACCTTC; CDR3aa: CASSDRGLNGYTF
v_gene: TRBV12-3/TRBV12-4; len: 16; abundance: many; j_gene: TRBJ2-5; d_gene: TRBD1; CDR3nt: TGTGCCAGCAGCCGAGAAGGGACAGGGGGCCAAGAGACCCAGTACTTC; CDR3aa: CASSREGTGGQETQYF
v_gene: TRBV7-8; len: 15; abundance: .; j_gene: TRBJ2-7; d_gene: TRBD2; CDR3nt: TGTTCCAGCAGCGGGGGGGACACGGGGGCCTACGAGCAGTACTTC; CDR3aa: CSSSGGDTGAYEQYF
v_gene: TRBV5-5; len: 13; abundance: many; j_gene: TRBJ1-4; d_gene: TRBD1; CDR3nt: TGTGCCAGCAGCACAGGGGAAAATGAAAAACTGTTTTTT; CDR3aa: CASSTGENEKLFF
v_gene: TRBV28; len: 13; abundance: many; j_gene: TRBJ1-1; d_gene: TRBD1; CDR3nt: TGTGCCAGCAGTGTCAACCTGGGACAGGGGACTTTCTTT; CDR3aa: CASSVNLGQGTFF
v_gene: TRBV4-3; len: 15; abundance: .; j_gene: TRBJ1-2; d_gene: .; CDR3nt: TGCGCCAGCAGCCAAGTGGTAGGGGGGGACTATGGCTACACCTTC; CDR3aa: CASSQVVGGDYGYTF
v_gene: TRBV6-2/TRBV6-3; len: 16; abundance: many; j_gene: TRBJ1-2; d_gene: .; CDR3nt: TGTGCCAGCAGTTACTCCCCGCCGAGTAACTCCTTAGGCGACACCTTC; CDR3aa: CASSYSPPSNSLGDTF
v_gene: TRBV2; len: 19; abundance: many; j_gene: TRBJ1-5; d_gene: TRBD1; CDR3nt: TGTGCCAGCAGTGAAGCCTCCGGGACAGGGCGATATAGCAATCAGCCCCAGCATTTT; CDR3aa: CASSEASGTGRYSNQPQHF
v_gene: TRBV30; len: 14; abundance: many; j_gene: TRBJ2-1; d_gene: TRBD2; CDR3nt: TGTGCCTGGAGTGGAATGGGGGGGAGTGATGAGCAGTTCTTC; CDR3aa: CAWSGMGGSDEQFF
v_gene: TRBV12-3/TRBV12-4; len: 15; abundance: few; j_gene: TRBJ2-4; d_gene: TRBD1; CDR3nt: TGTGCCAGCAGTGATACCGGGACAGGAGAAAACATTCAGTACTTC; CDR3aa: CASSDTGTGENIQYF
v_gene: TRBV28; len: 14; abundance: .; j_gene: TRBJ2-3; d_gene: TRBD2; CDR3nt: TGTGCCAGCAGTTTCGCGGGAGGGACAGATACGCAGTATTTT; CDR3aa: CASSFAGGTDTQYF
v_gene: TRBV28; len: 13; abundance: many; j_gene: TRBJ1-2; d_gene: .; CDR3nt: TGTGCCAGCAGTTTCCGCAGCAACTATGGCTACACCTTC; CDR3aa: CASSFRSNYGYTF
v_gene: TRBV11-3; len: 14; abundance: .; j_gene: TRBJ2-7; d_gene: TRBD1; CDR3nt: TGTGCCAGCAGCGAATCCACAGGGGTCGGAGAGCAGTACTTC; CDR3aa: CASSESTGVGEQYF
v_gene: TRBV6-2/TRBV6-3; len: 15; abundance: many; j_gene: TRBJ1-2; d_gene: .; CDR3nt: TGTGCCAGCAGCGCCGAATGGGGGGGAAGCTATGGCTACACCTTC; CDR3aa: CASSAEWGGSYGYTF
v_gene: TRBV2; len: 17; abundance: .; j_gene: TRBJ1-6; d_gene: .; CDR3nt: TGTGCCAGCAGTTCCCCGACAGCCAGCTCCTATAATTCACCCCTCCACTTT; CDR3aa: CASSSPTASSYNSPLHF
v_gene: TRBV15; len: 16; abundance: .; j_gene: TRBJ2-3; d_gene: TRBD2; CDR3nt: TGTGCCGCCAGCAGATTAGCGGGAGGGCCTCCAGATACGCAGTATTTT; CDR3aa: CAASRLAGGPPDTQYF
v_gene: TRBV19; len: 13; abundance: few; j_gene: TRBJ2-2; d_gene: .; CDR3nt: TGTGCCAGCGAGCCCCGAAACACCGGGGAGCTGTTTTTT; CDR3aa: CASEPRNTGELFF
v_gene: TRBV7-9; len: 18; abundance: many; j_gene: TRBJ2-1; d_gene: TRBD1; CDR3nt: TGTGCCAGCAGCCCGGGACAGGGGTTAGTCCGTGACTACAATGAGCAGTTCTTC; CDR3aa: CASSPGQGLVRDYNEQFF
v_gene: TRBV12-3/TRBV12-4; len: 14; abundance: many; j_gene: TRBJ1-2; d_gene: .; CDR3nt: TGTGCCAGCAGTTCGAGGCCAAGAGACTATGGCTACACCTTC; CDR3aa: CASSSRPRDYGYTF
v_gene: TRBV5-1; len: 14; abundance: many; j_gene: TRBJ1-1; d_gene: TRBD1; CDR3nt: TGCGCCAGCAGGAGGACAGGGATTGGCACTGAAGCTTTCTTT; CDR3aa: CASRRTGIGTEAFF
v_gene: TRBV7-3; len: 19; abundance: .; j_gene: TRBJ2-1; d_gene: TRBD2; CDR3nt: TGTGCCAGCAGCTTACCAGGACTAGCGGGAGGGCCGGACTACAATGAGCAGTTCTTC; CDR3aa: CASSLPGLAGGPDYNEQFF
v_gene: TRBV6-2/TRBV6-3; len: 14; abundance: .; j_gene: TRBJ1-4; d_gene: .; CDR3nt: TGTGCCAGCAGTGGGGACACAGTTTTGGAAAAACTGTTTTTT; CDR3aa: CASSGDTVLEKLFF
v_gene: TRBV12-3/TRBV12-4; len: 15; abundance: many; j_gene: TRBJ2-7; d_gene: TRBD1; CDR3nt: TGTGCCAGCAGTCCCTGGGGACAGGGGATCAACGAGCAGTACTTC; CDR3aa: CASSPWGQGINEQYF
v_gene: TRBV28; len: 16; abundance: .; j_gene: TRBJ2-2; d_gene: TRBD1; CDR3nt: TGTGCCAGCAGTTTATTCCGGACAGGGGGTACCGGGGAGCTGTTTTTT; CDR3aa: CASSLFRTGGTGELFF
v_gene: TRBV7-2; len: 17; abundance: many; j_gene: TRBJ1-1; d_gene: .; CDR3nt: TGTGCCAGCAGTTCCTATCCGTCAGAGAGGGGAGGGACTGAAGCTTTCTTT; CDR3aa: CASSSYPSERGGTEAFF
v_gene: TRBV2; len: 14; abundance: many; j_gene: TRBJ2-5; d_gene: TRBD2; CDR3nt: TGTGCCAGCACTCTAAATGGGGGGGAAGAGACCCAGTACTTC; CDR3aa: CASTLNGGEETQYF
v_gene: TRBV12-3/TRBV12-4; len: 17; abundance: .; j_gene: TRBJ2-3; d_gene: TRBD2; CDR3nt: TGTGCCAGCAGTTCCTGGACTAGCGGGGGGGCGGGATATACGCAGTATTTT; CDR3aa: CASSSWTSGGAGYTQYF
v_gene: TRBV7-2; len: 14; abundance: .; j_gene: TRBJ1-1; d_gene: .; CDR3nt: TGTGCCAGCAGCCGCCGGGACGGTAACACTGAAGCTTTCTTT; CDR3aa: CASSRRDGNTEAFF
v_gene: TRBV29-1; len: 13; abundance: few; j_gene: TRBJ2-5; d_gene: TRBD1; CDR3nt: TGCAGCGTTGAACTAGGACAGGAAGAGACCCAGTACTTC; CDR3aa: CSVELGQEETQYF
v_gene: TRBV30; len: 12; abundance: few; j_gene: TRBJ2-5; d_gene: .; CDR3nt: TGTGCCTGGAGTGTACGTGGCAGCGCTACCAACTTC; CDR3aa: CAWSVRGSATNF
v_gene: TRBV19; len: 13; abundance: few; j_gene: TRBJ2-1; d_gene: TRBD2; CDR3nt: TGTGCCAGTAGTATACGACTAGCACATGAGCAGTTCTTC; CDR3aa: CASSIRLAHEQFF
v_gene: TRBV6-1; len: 12; abundance: .; j_gene: TRBJ1-1; d_gene: .; CDR3nt: TGTGCCAGCAGAGACCAGGAAGTTGAAGCTTTCTTT; CDR3aa: CASRDQEVEAFF
v_gene: TRBV5-1; len: 16; abundance: many; j_gene: TRBJ2-5; d_gene: TRBD2; CDR3nt: TGCGCCAGCAGCTTGGAGGCGGGAGCGTCGGGAGAGACCCAGTACTTC; CDR3aa: CASSLEAGASGETQYF
v_gene: TRBV5-1; len: 15; abundance: many; j_gene: TRBJ2-7; d_gene: .; CDR3nt: TGCGCCAGCAGCTTGATCCCGGCGAGCTCCTACGAGCAGTACTTC; CDR3aa: CASSLIPASSYEQYF
v_gene: TRBV6-1; len: 15; abundance: few; j_gene: TRBJ2-7; d_gene: TRBD1; CDR3nt: TGTGCCAGCACCCAAAGGGAGGGACAGGGCTACGAGCAGTACTTC; CDR3aa: CASTQREGQGYEQYF
v_gene: TRBV20-1; len: 15; abundance: many; j_gene: TRBJ1-4; d_gene: .; CDR3nt: TGCAGTGCTAAAGAACGTCGGGGGAATAATGAAAAACTGTTTTTT; CDR3aa: CSAKERRGNNEKLFF
v_gene: TRBV28; len: 16; abundance: many; j_gene: TRBJ1-2; d_gene: .; CDR3nt: TGTGCCAGCAGTTTATCCGTACAGTCACCGATCTATGGCTACACCTTC; CDR3aa: CASSLSVQSPIYGYTF
v_gene: TRBV30; len: 14; abundance: many; j_gene: TRBJ1-1; d_gene: TRBD1; CDR3nt: TGTGCCTGGAGTAGAGGGACAGCTAACACTGAAGCTTTCTTT; CDR3aa: CAWSRGTANTEAFF
v_gene: TRBV28; len: 15; abundance: .; j_gene: TRBJ2-7; d_gene: TRBD2; CDR3nt: TGTGCCAGCAGTTTAGGGGGGGTTGGTTACGGCGAGCAGTACTTC; CDR3aa: CASSLGGVGYGEQYF
v_gene: TRBV3-1; len: 14; abundance: many; j_gene: TRBJ2-7; d_gene: .; CDR3nt: TGTGCCAGCAGCCGGGGATCCTTGGGGGGAGAGCAGTACTTC; CDR3aa: CASSRGSLGGEQYF
v_gene: TRBV6-2/TRBV6-3; len: 16; abundance: .; j_gene: TRBJ1-2; d_gene: TRBD1; CDR3nt: TGTGCCAGCAGCAACCTTACAGGGGAAATCTTTTATGGCTACACCTTC; CDR3aa: CASSNLTGEIFYGYTF
v_gene: TRBV12-5; len: 15; abundance: .; j_gene: TRBJ2-5; d_gene: TRBD1; CDR3nt: TGTGCTAGTGGTTTGGGGGACAGCTCCCAAGAGACCCAGTACTTC; CDR3aa: CASGLGDSSQETQYF
v_gene: TRBV2; len: 14; abundance: .; j_gene: TRBJ2-1; d_gene: .; CDR3nt: TGTGCCACCTCGTCTGCCAGGTCCTACAATGAGCAGTTCTTC; CDR3aa: CATSSARSYNEQFF
v_gene: TRBV6-1; len: 15; abundance: .; j_gene: TRBJ1-3; d_gene: .; CDR3nt: TGTGCCAGCAGCCCCCTTTGGCCTACTGGAAACACCATATATTTT; CDR3aa: CASSPLWPTGNTIYF
v_gene: TRBV7-8; len: 17; abundance: many; j_gene: TRBJ2-3; d_gene: TRBD2; CDR3nt: TGTGCCAGCAACTGGAAAGCGGGAAGAGCTGGCACAGATACGCAGTATTTT; CDR3aa: CASNWKAGRAGTDTQYF
v_gene: TRBV6-1; len: 14; abundance: few; j_gene: TRBJ1-4; d_gene: .; CDR3nt: TGTGCCAGCAGTGAAGGGGGGCAGAATGAAAAACTGTTTTTT; CDR3aa: CASSEGGQNEKLFF
v_gene: TRBV13; len: 16; abundance: .; j_gene: TRBJ2-7; d_gene: .; CDR3nt: TGTGCCAGCAGCTCCGACAGGTACTCTTTTTTCGACGAGCAGTACTTC; CDR3aa: CASSSDRYSFFDEQYF
v_gene: TRBV7-2; len: 15; abundance: many; j_gene: TRBJ2-3; d_gene: .; CDR3nt: TGTGCCAGCAGCTTAGAGGCCAGGATCACAGATACGCAGTATTTT; CDR3aa: CASSLEARITDTQYF
v_gene: TRBV7-9; len: 13; abundance: .; j_gene: TRBJ1-1; d_gene: .; CDR3nt: TGTGCCAGCAGCTCTAGAAGCCCAAATGAAGCTTTCTTT; CDR3aa: CASSSRSPNEAFF
v_gene: TRBV7-2; len: 17; abundance: many; j_gene: TRBJ2-6; d_gene: .; CDR3nt: TGTGCCAGCAGCTTAGGCGGGACCCACTCTGGGGCCAACGTCCTGACTTTC; CDR3aa: CASSLGGTHSGANVLTF
v_gene: TRBV5-1; len: 14; abundance: many; j_gene: TRBJ1-2; d_gene: .; CDR3nt: TGCGCCAGCAGCTTGGCCGGCAGGGACTATGGCTACACCTTC; CDR3aa: CASSLAGRDYGYTF
v_gene: TRBV7-2; len: 14; abundance: many; j_gene: TRBJ2-7; d_gene: .; CDR3nt: TGTGCCAGCAGCTCCTACCTGAGCTCCTACGAGCAGTACTTC; CDR3aa: CASSSYLSSYEQYF
v_gene: TRBV30; len: 14; abundance: .; j_gene: TRBJ1-4; d_gene: TRBD1; CDR3nt: TGTGCCTGGAGTGCCGGGACAGCTAATGAAAAACTGTTTTTT; CDR3aa: CAWSAGTANEKLFF
v_gene: TRBV2; len: 13; abundance: many; j_gene: TRBJ2-7; d_gene: .; CDR3nt: TGTGCCAGCAGTGATCGGCCAGGCAACGAGCAGTACTTC; CDR3aa: CASSDRPGNEQYF
v_gene: TRBV29-1; len: 13; abundance: few; j_gene: TRBJ1-1; d_gene: .; CDR3nt: TGCAGCGTTGGTGGCAGGACAAACACTGAAGCTTTCTTT; CDR3aa: CSVGGRTNTEAFF
v_gene: TRBV7-3; len: 19; abundance: .; j_gene: TRBJ2-7; d_gene: TRBD2; CDR3nt: TGTGCCAGCAGCTTAAAGGGGTGGAGTTGGCGGGAGTGGTCCTACGAGCAGTACTTC; CDR3aa: CASSLKGWSWREWSYEQYF
v_gene: TRBV24-1; len: 12; abundance: many; j_gene: TRBJ1-2; d_gene: .; CDR3nt: TGTGCCACCAGTGACACCAACTATGGCTACACCTTC; CDR3aa: CATSDTNYGYTF
v_gene: TRBV7-9; len: 15; abundance: many; j_gene: TRBJ2-5; d_gene: .; CDR3nt: TGTGCCAGCAGCTTAGCCGCGGAACAGGGAAGGGCCCAGTACTTC; CDR3aa: CASSLAAEQGRAQYF
v_gene: TRBV5-1; len: 14; abundance: .; j_gene: TRBJ2-5; d_gene: TRBD2; CDR3nt: TGCGCCAGCAGCTTGGGACTAGCGACGGAGACCCAGTACTTC; CDR3aa: CASSLGLATETQYF